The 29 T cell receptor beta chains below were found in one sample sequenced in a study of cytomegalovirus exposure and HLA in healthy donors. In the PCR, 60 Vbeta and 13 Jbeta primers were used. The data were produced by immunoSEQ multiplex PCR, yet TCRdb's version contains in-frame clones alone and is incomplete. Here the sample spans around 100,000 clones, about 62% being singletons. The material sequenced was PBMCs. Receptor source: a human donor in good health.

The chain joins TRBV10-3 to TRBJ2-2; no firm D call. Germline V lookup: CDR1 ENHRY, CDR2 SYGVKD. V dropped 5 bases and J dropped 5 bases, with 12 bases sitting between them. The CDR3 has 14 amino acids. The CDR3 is CAISNHQTTGELFF. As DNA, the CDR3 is TGTGCCATCAGTAACCACCAGACTACCGGGGAGCTGTTTTTT.

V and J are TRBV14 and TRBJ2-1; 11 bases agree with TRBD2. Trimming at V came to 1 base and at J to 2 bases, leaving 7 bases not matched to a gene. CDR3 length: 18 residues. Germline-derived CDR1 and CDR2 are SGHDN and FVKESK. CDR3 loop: CASSQGGLAGRTYNEQFF. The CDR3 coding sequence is TGTGCCAGCAGCCAAGGTGGACTAGCGGGCCGCACCTACAATGAGCAGTTCTTC.

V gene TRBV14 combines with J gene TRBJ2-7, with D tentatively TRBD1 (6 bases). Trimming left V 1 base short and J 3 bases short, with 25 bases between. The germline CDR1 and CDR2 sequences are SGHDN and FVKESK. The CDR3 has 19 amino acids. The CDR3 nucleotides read TGTGCCAGCAGCCAAGCCCACTCCTGGGACAACCGGAACCTCTACGAGCAGTACTTC. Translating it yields CASSQAHSWDNRNLYEQYF.

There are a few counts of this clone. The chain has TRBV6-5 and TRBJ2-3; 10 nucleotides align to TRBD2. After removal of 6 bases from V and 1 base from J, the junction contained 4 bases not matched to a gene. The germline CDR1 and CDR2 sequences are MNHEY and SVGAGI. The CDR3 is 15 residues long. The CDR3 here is CASSSAGGGTDTQYF. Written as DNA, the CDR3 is TGTGCCAGCAGCTCAGCGGGAGGGGGCACAGATACGCAGTATTTT.

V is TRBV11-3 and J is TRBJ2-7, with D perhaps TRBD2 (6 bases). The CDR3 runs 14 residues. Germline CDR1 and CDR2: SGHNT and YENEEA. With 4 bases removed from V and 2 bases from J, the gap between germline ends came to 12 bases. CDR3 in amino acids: CASSSGENPYEQYF. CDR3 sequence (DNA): TGTGCCAGCAGCTCGGGAGAAAACCCCTACGAGCAGTACTTC.

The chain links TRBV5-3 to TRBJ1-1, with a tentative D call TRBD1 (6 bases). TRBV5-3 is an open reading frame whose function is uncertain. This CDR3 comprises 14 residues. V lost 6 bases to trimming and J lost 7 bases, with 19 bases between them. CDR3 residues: CARNHRAVQREAFF. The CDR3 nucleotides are TGTGCCAGAAACCACAGGGCGGTCCAGCGTGAAGCTTTCTTT.

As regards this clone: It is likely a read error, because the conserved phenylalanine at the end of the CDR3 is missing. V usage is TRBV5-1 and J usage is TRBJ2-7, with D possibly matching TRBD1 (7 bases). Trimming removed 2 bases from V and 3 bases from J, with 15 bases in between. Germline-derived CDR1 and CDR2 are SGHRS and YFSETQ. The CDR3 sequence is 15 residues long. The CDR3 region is CASSFGSGGGYEQYL. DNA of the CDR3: TGCGCCAGCAGCTTTGGGTCAGGGGGAGGCTACGAGCAGTACCTC.

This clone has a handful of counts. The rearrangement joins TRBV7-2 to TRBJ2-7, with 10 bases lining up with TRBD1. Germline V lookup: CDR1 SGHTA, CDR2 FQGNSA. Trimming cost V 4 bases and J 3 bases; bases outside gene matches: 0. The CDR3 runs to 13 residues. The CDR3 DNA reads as TGTGCCAGCAGCTGGACAGGGGGCTACGAGCAGTACTTC. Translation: CASSWTGGYEQYF.

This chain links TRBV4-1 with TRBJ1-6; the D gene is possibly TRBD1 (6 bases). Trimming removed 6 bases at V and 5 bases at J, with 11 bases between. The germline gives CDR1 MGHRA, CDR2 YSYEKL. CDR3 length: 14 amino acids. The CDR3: CASSGQGNNSPLHF. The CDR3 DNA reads TGCGCCAGCAGTGGGCAGGGGAATAATTCACCCCTCCACTTT.

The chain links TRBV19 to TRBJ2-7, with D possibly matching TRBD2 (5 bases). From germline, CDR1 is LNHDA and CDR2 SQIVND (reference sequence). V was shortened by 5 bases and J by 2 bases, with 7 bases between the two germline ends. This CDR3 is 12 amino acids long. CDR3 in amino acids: CASSSGTYEQYF. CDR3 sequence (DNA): TGTGCCAGTAGTTCCGGGACCTACGAGCAGTACTTC.

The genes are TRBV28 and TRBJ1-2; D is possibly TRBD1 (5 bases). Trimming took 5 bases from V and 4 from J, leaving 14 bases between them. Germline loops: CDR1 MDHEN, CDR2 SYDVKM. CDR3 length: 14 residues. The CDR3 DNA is TGTGCCAGCAGTCTGGACAAATCCGTCTATGGCTACACCTTC. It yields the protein CASSLDKSVYGYTF.

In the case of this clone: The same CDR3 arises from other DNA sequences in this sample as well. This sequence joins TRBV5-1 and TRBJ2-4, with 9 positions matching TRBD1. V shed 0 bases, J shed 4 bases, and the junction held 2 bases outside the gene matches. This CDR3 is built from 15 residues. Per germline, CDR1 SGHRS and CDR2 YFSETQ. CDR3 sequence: CASSLEGTGKNIQYF. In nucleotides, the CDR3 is TGCGCCAGCAGCTTGGAAGGGACAGGGAAAAACATTCAGTACTTC.

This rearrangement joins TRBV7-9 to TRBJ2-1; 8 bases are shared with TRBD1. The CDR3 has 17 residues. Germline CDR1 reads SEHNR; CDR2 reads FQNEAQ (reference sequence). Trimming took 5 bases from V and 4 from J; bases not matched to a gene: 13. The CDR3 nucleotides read TGTGCCAGCAGCACCACGAATTTGGACAGGGAGTACAATGAGCAGTTCTTC. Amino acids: CASSTTNLDREYNEQFF.

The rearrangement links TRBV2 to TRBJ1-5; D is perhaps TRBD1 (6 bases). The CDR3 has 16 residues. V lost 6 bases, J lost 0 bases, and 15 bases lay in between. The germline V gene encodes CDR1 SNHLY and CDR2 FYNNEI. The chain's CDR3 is CASRRGGRNSNQPQHF. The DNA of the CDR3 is TGTGCCAGCAGAAGGGGGGGCAGGAATAGCAATCAGCCCCAGCATTTT.

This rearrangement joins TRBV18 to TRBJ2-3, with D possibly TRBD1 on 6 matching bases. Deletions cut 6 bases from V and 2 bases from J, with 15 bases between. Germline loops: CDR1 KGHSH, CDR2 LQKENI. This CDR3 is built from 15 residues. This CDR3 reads CASSQEDSPTDTQYF. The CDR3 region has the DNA TGTGCCAGCTCGCAAGAGGACAGTCCCACAGATACGCAGTATTTT. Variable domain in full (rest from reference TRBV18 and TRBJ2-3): NAGVMQNPRHLVRRRGQEARLRCSPMKGHSHVYWYRQLPEEGLKFMVYLQKENIIDESGMPKERFSAEFPKEGPSILRIQQVVRGDSAAYFCASSQEDSPTDTQYFGPGTRLTVL.

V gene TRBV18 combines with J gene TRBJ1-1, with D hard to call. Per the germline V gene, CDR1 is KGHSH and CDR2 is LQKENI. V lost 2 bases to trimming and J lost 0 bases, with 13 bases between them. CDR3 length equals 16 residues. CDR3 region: CASSPGRSTMNTEAFF. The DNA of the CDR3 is TGTGCCAGCTCACCAGGGAGGAGTACTATGAACACTGAAGCTTTCTTT.

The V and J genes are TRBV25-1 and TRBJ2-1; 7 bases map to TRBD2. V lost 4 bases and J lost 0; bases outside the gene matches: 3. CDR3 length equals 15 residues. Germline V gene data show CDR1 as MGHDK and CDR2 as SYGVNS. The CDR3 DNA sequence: TGTGCCAGCAGTGTGGGCGGGAGCTCCTACAATGAGCAGTTCTTC. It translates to CASSVGGSSYNEQFF.

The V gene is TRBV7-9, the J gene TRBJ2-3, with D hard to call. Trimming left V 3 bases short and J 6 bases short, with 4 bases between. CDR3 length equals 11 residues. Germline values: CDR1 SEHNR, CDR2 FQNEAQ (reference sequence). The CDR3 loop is CASSFGDTQYF. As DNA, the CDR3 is TGTGCCAGCAGCTTCGGGGATACGCAGTATTTT.

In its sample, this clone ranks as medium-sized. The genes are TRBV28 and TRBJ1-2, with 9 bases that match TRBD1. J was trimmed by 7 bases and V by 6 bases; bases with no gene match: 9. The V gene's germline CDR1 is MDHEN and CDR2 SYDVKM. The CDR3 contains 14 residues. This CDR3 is CASSLFDRGGGYTF. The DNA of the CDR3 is TGTGCCAGCAGCCTATTTGACAGGGGGGGTGGCTACACCTTC.

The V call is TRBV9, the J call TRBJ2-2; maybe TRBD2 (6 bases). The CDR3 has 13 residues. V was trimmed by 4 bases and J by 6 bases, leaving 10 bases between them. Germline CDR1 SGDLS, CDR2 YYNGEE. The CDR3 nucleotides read TGTGCCAGCAGCAGCGGAGGGGCCGGGGAGCTGTTTTTT. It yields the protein CASSSGGAGELFF.

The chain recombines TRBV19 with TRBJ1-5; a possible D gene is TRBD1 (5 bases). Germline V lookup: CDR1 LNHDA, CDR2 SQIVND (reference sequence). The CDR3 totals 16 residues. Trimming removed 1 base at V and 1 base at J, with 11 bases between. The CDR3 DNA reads TGTGCCAGTAGTATAGCGCGGGGCGCGAGCAATCAGCCCCAGCATTTT. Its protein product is CASSIARGASNQPQHF. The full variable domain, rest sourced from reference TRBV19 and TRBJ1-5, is DGGITQSPKYLFRKEGQNVTLSCEQNLNHDAMYWYRQDPGQGLRLIYYSQIVNDFQKGDIAEGYSVSREKKESFPLTVTSAQKNPTAFYLCASSIARGASNQPQHFGDGTRLSIL.

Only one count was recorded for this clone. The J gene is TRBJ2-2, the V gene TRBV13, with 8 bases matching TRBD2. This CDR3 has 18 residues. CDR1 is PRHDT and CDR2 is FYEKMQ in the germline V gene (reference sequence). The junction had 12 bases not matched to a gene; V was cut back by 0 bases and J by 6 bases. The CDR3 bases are TGTGCCAGCAGCTTAGGCCCCGGACTAGCCTCGGGGGCCGGGGAGCTGTTTTTT. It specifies CASSLGPGLASGAGELFF.

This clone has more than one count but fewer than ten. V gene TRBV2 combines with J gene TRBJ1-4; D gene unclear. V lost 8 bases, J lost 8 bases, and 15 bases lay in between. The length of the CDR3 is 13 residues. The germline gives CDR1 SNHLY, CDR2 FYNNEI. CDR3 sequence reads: CASHRVPGEKLFF. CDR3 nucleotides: TGTGCCAGCCATCGGGTCCCGGGGGAAAAACTGTTTTTT. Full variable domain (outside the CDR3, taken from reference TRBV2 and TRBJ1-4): EPEVTQTPSHQVTQMGQEVILRCVPISNHLYFYWYRQILGQKVEFLVSFYNNEISEKSEIFDDQFSVERPDGSNFTLKIRSTKLEDSAMYFCASHRVPGEKLFFGSGTQLSVL.

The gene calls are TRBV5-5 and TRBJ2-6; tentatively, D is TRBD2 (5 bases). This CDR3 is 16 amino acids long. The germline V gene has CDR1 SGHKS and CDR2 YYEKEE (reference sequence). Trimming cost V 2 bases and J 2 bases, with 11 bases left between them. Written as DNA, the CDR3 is TGTGCCAGCAGCTTTGAGGGAGCTGCTGGGGCCAACGTCCTGACTTTC. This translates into CASSFEGAAGANVLTF.

The chain's CDR3 is CASSRQGTYNEQFF. The CDR3 DNA reads TGTGCCAGCAGCCGACAGGGTACCTACAATGAGCAGTTCTTC. The chain has TRBV7-6 and TRBJ2-1; 7 nucleotides line up with TRBD1. Germline V gene data show CDR1 as SGHVS and CDR2 as FNYEAQ. The V segment lost 5 bases and the J segment 2 bases; nucleotides outside the gene matches: 3. The CDR3 spans 14 residues.

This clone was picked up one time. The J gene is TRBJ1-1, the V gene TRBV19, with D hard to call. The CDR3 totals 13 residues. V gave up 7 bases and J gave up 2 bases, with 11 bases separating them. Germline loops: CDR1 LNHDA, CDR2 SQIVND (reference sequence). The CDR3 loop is CASTLSLNTEAFF. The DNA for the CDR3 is TGTGCCAGTACCTTAAGCCTAAACACTGAAGCTTTCTTT.

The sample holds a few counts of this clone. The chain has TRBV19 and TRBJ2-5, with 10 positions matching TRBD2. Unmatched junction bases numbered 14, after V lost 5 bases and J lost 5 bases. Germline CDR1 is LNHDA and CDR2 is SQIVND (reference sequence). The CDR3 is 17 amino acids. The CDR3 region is CASSPPRGLAGVETQYF. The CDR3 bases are TGTGCCAGTAGTCCGCCAAGGGGGCTAGCGGGAGTCGAGACCCAGTACTTC.

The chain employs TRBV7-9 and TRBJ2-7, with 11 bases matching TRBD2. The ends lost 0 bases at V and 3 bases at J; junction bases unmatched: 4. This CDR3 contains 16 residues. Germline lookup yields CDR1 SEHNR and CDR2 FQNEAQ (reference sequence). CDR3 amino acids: CASSLAPGLAGYEQYF. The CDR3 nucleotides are TGTGCCAGCAGCTTAGCGCCAGGACTAGCGGGCTACGAGCAGTACTTC.

CDR3 in DNA: TGTGCCAGCAGCACAGGAACTGAAAAACTGTTTTTT. Protein: CASSTGTEKLFF. The chain recombines TRBV6-1 with TRBJ1-4, with a tentative D call TRBD1 (5 bases). The CDR3 is 12 amino acids. Germline V gene sequence: CDR1 MNHNS, CDR2 SASEGT. The V end lost 6 bases, the J end lost 7 bases, and 9 bases lay between the germline ends.